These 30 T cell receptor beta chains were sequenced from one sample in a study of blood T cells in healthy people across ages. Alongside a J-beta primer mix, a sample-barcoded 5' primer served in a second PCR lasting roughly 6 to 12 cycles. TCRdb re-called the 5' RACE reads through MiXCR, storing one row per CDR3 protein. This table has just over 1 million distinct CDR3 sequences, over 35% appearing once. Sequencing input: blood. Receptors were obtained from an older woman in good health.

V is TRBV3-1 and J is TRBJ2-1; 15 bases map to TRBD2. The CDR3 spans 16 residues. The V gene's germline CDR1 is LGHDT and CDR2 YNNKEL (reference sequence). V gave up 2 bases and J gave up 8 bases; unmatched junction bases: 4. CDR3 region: CASSQLGLAGGHEQFF. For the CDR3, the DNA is TGTGCCAGCAGCCAACTAGGACTAGCGGGAGGGCATGAGCAGTTCTTC.

The CDR3 sequence is CASSVVSSDTQYF. The CDR3 bases are TGTGCCAGCAGCGTAGTTTCCTCAGATACGCAGTATTTT. The rearrangement links TRBV9 to TRBJ2-3; D remains ambiguous. The CDR3 has 13 amino acids. In germline, CDR1 is SGDLS, CDR2 YYNGEE. The V end was cut by 0 bases, the J end by 4 bases, with 6 bases between.

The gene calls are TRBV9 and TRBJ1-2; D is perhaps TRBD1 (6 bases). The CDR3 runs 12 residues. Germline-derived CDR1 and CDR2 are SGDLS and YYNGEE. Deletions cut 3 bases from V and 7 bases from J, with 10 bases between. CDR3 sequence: CASSDRVTGYTF. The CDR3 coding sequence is TGTGCCAGCAGCGACAGGGTTACTGGCTACACCTTC.

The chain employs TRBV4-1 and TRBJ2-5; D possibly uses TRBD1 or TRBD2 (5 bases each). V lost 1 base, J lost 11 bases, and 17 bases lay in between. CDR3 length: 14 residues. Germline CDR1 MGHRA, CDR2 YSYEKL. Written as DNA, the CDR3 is TGCGCCAGCAGCCAAGTAGCGCAGGGCGAGGAGCAGTACTTC. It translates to CASSQVAQGEEQYF.

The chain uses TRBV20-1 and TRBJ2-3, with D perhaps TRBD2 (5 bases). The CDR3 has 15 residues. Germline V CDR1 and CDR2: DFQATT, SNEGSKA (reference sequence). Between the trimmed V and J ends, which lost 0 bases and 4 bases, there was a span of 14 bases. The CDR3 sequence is CSARDLREKADTQYF. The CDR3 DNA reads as TGCAGTGCTAGAGATTTGAGGGAGAAGGCAGATACGCAGTATTTT.

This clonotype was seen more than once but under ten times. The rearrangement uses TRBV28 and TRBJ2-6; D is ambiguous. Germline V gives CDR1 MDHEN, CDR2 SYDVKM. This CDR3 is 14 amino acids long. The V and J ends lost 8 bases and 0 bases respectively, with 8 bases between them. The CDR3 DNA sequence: TGTGCCAGCCGGCGTCCCTCTGGGGCCAACGTCCTGACTTTC. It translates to CASRRPSGANVLTF.

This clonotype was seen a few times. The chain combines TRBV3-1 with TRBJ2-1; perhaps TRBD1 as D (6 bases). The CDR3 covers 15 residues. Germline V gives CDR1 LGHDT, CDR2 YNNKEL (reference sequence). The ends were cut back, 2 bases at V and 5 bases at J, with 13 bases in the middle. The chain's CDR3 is CASSQPQGRNNEQFF. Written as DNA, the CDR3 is TGTGCCAGCAGCCAACCCCAGGGGAGAAACAATGAGCAGTTCTTC.

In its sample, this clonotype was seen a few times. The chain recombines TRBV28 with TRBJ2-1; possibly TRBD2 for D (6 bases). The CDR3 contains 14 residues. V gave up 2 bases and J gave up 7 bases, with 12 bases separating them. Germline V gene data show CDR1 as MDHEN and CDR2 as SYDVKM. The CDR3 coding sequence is TGTGCCAGCAGTTTAGGGGGGACCTCGAATGAGCAGTTCTTC. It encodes CASSLGGTSNEQFF.

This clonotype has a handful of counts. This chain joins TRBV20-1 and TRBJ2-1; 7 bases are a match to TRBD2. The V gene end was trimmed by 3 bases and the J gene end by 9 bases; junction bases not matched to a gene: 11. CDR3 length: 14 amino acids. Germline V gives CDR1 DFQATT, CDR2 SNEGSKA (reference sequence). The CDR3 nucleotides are TGCAGTGCTAGGGCACTTAGCGGGTTGACTGAGCAGTTCTTC. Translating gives CSARALSGLTEQFF.

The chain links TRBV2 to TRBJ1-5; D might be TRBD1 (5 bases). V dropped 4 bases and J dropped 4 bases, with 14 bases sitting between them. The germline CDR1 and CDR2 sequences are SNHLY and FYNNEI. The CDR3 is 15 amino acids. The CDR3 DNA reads TGTGCCAGCAGTGTAAGGGGCCAGGGAAATCAGCCCCAGCATTTT. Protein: CASSVRGQGNQPQHF.

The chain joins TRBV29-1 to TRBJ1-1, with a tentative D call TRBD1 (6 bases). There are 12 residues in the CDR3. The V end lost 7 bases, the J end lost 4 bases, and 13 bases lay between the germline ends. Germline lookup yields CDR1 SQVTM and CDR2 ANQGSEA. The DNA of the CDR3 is TGCAGCGGCTGGGGGGCTGGCACTGAAGCTTTCTTT. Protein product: CSGWGAGTEAFF.

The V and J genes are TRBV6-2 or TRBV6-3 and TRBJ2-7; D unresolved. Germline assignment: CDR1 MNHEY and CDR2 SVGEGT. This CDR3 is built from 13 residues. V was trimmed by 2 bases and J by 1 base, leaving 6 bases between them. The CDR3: CASSYEPSYEQYF. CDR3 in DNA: TGTGCCAGCAGTTACGAGCCATCCTACGAGCAGTACTTC.

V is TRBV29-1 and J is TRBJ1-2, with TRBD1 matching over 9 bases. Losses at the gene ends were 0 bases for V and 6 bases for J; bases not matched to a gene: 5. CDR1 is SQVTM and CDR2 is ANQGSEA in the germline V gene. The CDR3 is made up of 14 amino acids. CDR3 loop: CSVEEQGAMNGYTF. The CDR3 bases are TGCAGCGTTGAAGAACAGGGGGCCATGAATGGCTACACCTTC.

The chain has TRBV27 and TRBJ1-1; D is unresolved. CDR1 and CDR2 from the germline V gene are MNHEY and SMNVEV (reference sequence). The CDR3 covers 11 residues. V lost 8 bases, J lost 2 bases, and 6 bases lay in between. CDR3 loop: CASESNTEAFF. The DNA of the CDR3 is TGTGCCAGCGAGAGCAACACTGAAGCTTTCTTT.

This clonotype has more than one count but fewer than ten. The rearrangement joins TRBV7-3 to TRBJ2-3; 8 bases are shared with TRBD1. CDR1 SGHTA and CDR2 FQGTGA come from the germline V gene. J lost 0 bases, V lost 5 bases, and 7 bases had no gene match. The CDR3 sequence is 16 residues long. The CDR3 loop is CASSTGTGSSTDTQYF. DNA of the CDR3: TGTGCCAGCAGCACGGGGACAGGTTCTAGCACAGATACGCAGTATTTT.

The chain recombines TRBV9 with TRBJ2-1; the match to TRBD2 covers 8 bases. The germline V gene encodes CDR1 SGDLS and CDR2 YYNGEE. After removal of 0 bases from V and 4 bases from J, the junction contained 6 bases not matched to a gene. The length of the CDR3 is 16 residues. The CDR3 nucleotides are TGTGCCAGCAGCGTAGCGGGTAGCGGGGCATACAATGAGCAGTTCTTC. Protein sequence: CASSVAGSGAYNEQFF.

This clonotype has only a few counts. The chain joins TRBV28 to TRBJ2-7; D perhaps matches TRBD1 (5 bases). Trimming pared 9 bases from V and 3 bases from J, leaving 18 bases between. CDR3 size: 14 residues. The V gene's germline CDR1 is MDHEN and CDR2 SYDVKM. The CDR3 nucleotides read TGTGCCAGTTCCTATGGGGCAGGGAACTACGAGCAGTACTTC. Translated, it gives CASSYGAGNYEQYF.

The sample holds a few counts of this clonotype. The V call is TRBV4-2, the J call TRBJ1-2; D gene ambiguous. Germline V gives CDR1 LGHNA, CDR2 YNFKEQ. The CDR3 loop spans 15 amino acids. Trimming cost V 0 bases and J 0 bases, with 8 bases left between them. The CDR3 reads CASSQDRNANYGYTF. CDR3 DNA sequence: TGTGCCAGCAGCCAAGACAGAAATGCTAACTATGGCTACACCTTC.

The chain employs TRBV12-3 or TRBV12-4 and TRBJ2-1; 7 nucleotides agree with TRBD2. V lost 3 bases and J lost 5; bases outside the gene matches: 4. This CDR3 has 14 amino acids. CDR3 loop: CASSLWGRDNEQFF. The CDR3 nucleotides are TGTGCCAGCAGTTTGTGGGGGAGGGACAATGAGCAGTTCTTC.

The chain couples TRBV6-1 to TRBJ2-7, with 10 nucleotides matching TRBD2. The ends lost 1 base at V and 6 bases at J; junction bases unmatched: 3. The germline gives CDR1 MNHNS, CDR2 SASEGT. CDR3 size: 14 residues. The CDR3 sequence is CASSEVRTSGEQYF. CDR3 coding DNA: TGTGCCAGCAGTGAAGTGAGGACTAGCGGCGAGCAGTACTTC.

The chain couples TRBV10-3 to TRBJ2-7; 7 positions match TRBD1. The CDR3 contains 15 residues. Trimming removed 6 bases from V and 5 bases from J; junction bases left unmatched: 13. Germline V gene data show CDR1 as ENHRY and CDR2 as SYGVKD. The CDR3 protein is CAIRRDQGQSNEQYF. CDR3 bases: TGTGCCATCAGGAGAGACCAGGGACAGTCGAACGAGCAGTACTTC.

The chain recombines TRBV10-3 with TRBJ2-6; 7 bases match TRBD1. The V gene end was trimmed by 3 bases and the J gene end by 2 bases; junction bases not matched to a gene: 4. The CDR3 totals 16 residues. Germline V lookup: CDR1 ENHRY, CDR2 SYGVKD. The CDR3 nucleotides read TGTGCCATCAGTGACGACAGGGCTGCTGGGGCCAACGTCCTGACTTTC. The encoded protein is CAISDDRAAGANVLTF.

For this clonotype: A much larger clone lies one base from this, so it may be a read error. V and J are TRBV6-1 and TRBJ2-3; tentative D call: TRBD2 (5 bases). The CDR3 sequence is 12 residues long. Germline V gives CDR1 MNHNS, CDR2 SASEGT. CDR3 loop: CAGSESTGTQYF. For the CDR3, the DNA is TGTGCCGGCAGTGAATCGACGGGAACCCAGTATTTT.

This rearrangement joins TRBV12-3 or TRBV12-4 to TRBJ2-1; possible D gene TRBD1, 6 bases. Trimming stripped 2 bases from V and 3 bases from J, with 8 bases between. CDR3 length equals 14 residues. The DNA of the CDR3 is TGTGCCAGCAGTTTATACAGGGACTACAATGAGCAGTTCTTC. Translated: CASSLYRDYNEQFF.

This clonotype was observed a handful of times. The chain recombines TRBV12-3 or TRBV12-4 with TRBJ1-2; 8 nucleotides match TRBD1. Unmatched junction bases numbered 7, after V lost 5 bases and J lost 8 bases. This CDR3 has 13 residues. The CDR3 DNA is TGTGCCAGCAGTCACGACAGGGGTTACGGCTACACCTTC. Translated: CASSHDRGYGYTF.

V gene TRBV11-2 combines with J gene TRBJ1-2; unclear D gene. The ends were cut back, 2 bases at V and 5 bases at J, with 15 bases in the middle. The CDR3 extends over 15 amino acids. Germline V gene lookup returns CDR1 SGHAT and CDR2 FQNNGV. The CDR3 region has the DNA TGTGCCAGCAGCTTAAAGTCAGCCTCGCCGTATGGCTACACCTTC. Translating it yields CASSLKSASPYGYTF.

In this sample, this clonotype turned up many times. CDR3 in amino acids: CASRLGQGRNQPQHF. DNA of the CDR3: TGTGCCAGCAGACTAGGACAGGGAAGAAATCAGCCCCAGCATTTT. The chain couples TRBV12-3 or TRBV12-4 to TRBJ1-5, with 8 positions matching TRBD1. This CDR3 region has 15 residues. V gave up 6 bases and J gave up 4 bases; unmatched junction bases: 8.

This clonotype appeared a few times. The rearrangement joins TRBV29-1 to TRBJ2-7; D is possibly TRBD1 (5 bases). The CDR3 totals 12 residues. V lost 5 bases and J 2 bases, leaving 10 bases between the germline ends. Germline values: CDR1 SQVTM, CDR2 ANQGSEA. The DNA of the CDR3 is TGCAGCGTTTCATTAGGGGCCTACGAGCAGTACTTC. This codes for CSVSLGAYEQYF.

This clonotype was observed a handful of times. Here the CDR3 reads CASNLGENIQYF. Here the CDR3 DNA reads TGTGCCAGCAACTTGGGCGAAAACATTCAGTACTTC. This chain joins TRBV7-2 and TRBJ2-4; the D is unclear. V was cut by 7 bases and J by 5 bases, with 9 bases left in between. There are 12 residues in the CDR3. The germline gives CDR1 SGHTA, CDR2 FQGNSA.

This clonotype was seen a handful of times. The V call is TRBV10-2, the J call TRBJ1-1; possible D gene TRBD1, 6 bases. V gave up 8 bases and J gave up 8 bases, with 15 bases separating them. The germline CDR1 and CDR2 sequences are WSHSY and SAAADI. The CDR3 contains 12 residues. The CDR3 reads CASGSGGTEAFF. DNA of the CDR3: TGCGCCAGCGGATCTGGAGGGACAGAAGCTTTCTTT.